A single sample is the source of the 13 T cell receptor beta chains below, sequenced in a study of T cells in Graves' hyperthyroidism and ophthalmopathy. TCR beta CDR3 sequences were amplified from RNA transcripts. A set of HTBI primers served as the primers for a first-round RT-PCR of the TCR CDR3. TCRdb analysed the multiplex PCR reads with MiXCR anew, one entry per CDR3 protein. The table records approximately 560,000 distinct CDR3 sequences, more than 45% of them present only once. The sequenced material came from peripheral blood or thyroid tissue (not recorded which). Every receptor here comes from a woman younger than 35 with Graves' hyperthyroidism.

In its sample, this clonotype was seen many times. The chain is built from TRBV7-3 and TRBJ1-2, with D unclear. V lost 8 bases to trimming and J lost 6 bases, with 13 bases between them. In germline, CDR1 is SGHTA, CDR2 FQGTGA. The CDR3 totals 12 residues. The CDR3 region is CASGNGGDGYTF. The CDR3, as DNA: TGTGCCAGCGGCAACGGCGGCGATGGCTACACCTTC.

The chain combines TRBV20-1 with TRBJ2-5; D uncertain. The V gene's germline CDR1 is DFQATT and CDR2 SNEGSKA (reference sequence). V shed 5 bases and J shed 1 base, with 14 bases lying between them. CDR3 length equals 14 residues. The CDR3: CSAEADWGQETQYF. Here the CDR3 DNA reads TGCAGTGCTGAAGCCGATTGGGGCCAAGAGACCCAGTACTTC.

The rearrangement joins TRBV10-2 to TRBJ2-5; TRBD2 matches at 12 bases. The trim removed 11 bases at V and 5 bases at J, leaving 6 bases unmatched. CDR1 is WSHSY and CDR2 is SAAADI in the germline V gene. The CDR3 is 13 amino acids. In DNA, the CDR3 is TGCGCCGACGGACTAGCGGGACAGGAGACCCAGTACTTC. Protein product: CADGLAGQETQYF.

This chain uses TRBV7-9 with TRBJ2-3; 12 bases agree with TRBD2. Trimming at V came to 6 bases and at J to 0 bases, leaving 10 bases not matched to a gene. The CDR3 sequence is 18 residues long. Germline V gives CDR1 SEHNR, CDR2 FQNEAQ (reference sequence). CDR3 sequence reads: CASRQTGGLAGSTDTQYF. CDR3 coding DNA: TGTGCCAGCAGACAAACAGGAGGACTAGCGGGGAGCACAGATACGCAGTATTTT. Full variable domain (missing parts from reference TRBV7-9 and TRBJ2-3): DTGVSQNPRHKITKRGQNVTFRCDPISEHNRLYWYRQTLGQGPEFLTYFQNEAQLEKSRLLSDRFSAERPKGSFSTLEIQRTEQGDSAMYLCASRQTGGLAGSTDTQYFGPGTRLTVL.

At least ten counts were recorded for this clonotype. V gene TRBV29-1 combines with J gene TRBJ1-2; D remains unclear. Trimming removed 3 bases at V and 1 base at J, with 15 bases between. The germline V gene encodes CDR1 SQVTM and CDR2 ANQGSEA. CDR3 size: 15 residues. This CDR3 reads CSVDSLSGSNYGYTF. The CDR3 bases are TGCAGCGTTGATTCTCTTTCCGGCAGTAACTATGGCTACACCTTC.

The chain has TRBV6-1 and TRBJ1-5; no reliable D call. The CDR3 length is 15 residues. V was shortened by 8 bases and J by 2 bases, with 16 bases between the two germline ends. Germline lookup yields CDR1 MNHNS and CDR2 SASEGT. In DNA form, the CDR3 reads TGTGCCAGCGTGCGAAAGGGAATTGGCAATCAGCCCCAGCATTTT. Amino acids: CASVRKGIGNQPQHF.

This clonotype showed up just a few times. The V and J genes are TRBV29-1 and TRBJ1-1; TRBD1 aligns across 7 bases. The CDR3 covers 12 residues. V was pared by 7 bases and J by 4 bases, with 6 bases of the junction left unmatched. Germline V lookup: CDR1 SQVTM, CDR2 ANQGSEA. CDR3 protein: CSADRARTEAFF. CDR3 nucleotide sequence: TGCAGCGCCGACAGGGCCCGCACTGAAGCTTTCTTT.

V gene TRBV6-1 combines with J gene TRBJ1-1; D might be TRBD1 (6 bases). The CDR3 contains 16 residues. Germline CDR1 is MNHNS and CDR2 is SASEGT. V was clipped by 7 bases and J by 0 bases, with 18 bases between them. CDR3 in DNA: TGTGCCAGCATCTGGGACCTTGACAGGTTGAACACTGAAGCTTTCTTT. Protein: CASIWDLDRLNTEAFF.

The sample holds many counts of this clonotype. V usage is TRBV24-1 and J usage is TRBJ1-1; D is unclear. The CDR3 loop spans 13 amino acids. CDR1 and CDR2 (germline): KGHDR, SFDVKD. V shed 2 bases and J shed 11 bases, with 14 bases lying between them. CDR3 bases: TGTGCCACCAGTGATTATGAGGGAGTGGGTGCTTTCTTT. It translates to CATSDYEGVGAFF.

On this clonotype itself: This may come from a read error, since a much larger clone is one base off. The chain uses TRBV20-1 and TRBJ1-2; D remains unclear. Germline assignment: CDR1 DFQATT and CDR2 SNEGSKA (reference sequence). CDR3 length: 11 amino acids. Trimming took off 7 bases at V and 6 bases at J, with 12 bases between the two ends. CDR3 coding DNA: TGCAGTGGTGGGCCAGCGGATGGCTACACCTTC. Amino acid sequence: CSGGPADGYTF.

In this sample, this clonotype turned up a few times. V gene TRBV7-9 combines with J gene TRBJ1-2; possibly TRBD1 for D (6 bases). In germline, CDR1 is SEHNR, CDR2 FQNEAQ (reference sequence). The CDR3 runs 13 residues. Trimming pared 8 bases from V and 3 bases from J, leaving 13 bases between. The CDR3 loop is CASRKQGDYGYTF. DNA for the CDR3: TGTGCCAGCCGAAAACAGGGCGACTATGGCTACACCTTC.

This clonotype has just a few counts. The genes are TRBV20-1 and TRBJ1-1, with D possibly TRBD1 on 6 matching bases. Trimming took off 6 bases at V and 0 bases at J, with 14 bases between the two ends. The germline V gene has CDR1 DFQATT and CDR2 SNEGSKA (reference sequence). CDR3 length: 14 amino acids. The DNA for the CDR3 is TGCAGTGCCCGGGACGACAGGATGAACACTGAAGCTTTCTTT. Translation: CSARDDRMNTEAFF.

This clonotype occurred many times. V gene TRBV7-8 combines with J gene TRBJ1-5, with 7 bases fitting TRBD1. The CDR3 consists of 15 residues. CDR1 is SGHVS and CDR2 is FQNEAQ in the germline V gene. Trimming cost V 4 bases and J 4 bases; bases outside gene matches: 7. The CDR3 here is CASSSLTGWNQPQHF. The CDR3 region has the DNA TGTGCCAGCAGCTCCCTGACAGGGTGGAATCAGCCCCAGCATTTT.